A single sample is the source of the 10 T cell receptor beta chains below, sequenced in a study of Graves' ophthalmopathy and Graves' hyperthyroidism. The TCR beta CDR3 regions underwent amplification from RNA transcripts. An opening RT-PCR round employed HTBI primers and preceded a second-round multiplex PCR. Each CDR3 protein is one row after TCRdb ran MiXCR on the multiplex PCR reads. The sample shows hundreds of thousands of distinct CDR3 sequences, 20% to 25% of them seen only once. The specimen sequenced was peripheral blood. Source of these receptors: a woman aged 18-29 years with stable Graves' hyperthyroidism.

This clonotype has a handful of counts. The rearrangement links TRBV20-1 to TRBJ2-5, with 13 nucleotides matching TRBD2. V shed 7 bases and J 1 base; nucleotides not matched to a gene: 6. This CDR3 is built from 15 residues. CDR1 and CDR2 from the germline V gene are DFQATT and SNEGSKA (reference sequence). CDR3 sequence reads: CSGTWTSGGQETQYF. CDR3 bases: TGCAGTGGTACCTGGACTAGCGGGGGCCAAGAGACCCAGTACTTC.

This clonotype was observed at least ten times. The chain couples TRBV12-3 or TRBV12-4 to TRBJ2-3; unclear D gene. The CDR3 runs 13 residues. The V and J ends lost 5 bases and 5 bases respectively, with 11 bases between them. The CDR3, as DNA: TGTGCCAGCAGTCTTTCTCCCGAAGATACGCAGTATTTT. The encoded protein is CASSLSPEDTQYF.

This chain joins TRBV27 and TRBJ2-7; 8 nucleotides line up with TRBD1. CDR3 size: 14 residues. Per germline, CDR1 MNHEY and CDR2 SMNVEV (reference sequence). V dropped 5 bases and J dropped 5; count of bases not matched to a gene: 8. DNA of the CDR3: TGTGCCAGCAGTACCCGGACAGGGATGGACGAGCAGTACTTC. Amino acids: CASSTRTGMDEQYF.

At least ten counts were recorded for this clonotype. The V call is TRBV29-1, the J call TRBJ2-2; 11 nucleotides match TRBD2. J lost 5 bases, V lost 5 bases, and 1 base had no gene match. The CDR3 covers 13 residues. CDR1 is SQVTM and CDR2 is ANQGSEA in the germline V gene. The CDR3 bases are TGCAGCGTTTTAGCGGGAGGGACCGGGGAGCTGTTTTTT. This sequence encodes CSVLAGGTGELFF.

This clonotype was picked up many times. This chain connects TRBV27 to TRBJ2-2; D not certain. Trimming stripped 5 bases from V and 7 bases from J, with 11 bases between. This CDR3 comprises 13 residues. Germline values: CDR1 MNHEY, CDR2 SMNVEV (reference sequence). For the CDR3, the DNA is TGTGCCAGCAGTGTACGTACAGACGGGGAGCTGTTTTTT. Protein sequence: CASSVRTDGELFF.

The table lists this clonotype with many counts. V gene TRBV5-1 combines with J gene TRBJ1-5; tentatively, D is TRBD1 (5 bases). The CDR3 is 13 amino acids. With 0 bases removed from V and 6 bases from J, the gap between germline ends came to 7 bases. Germline V gives CDR1 SGHRS, CDR2 YFSETQ. CDR3 residues: CASSLEGSQPQHF. The CDR3, as DNA: TGCGCCAGCAGCTTGGAGGGGTCTCAGCCCCAGCATTTT.

This clonotype was seen at least ten times. The genes are TRBV29-1 and TRBJ2-6; 9 bases match TRBD1. Germline-derived CDR1 and CDR2 are SQVTM and ANQGSEA. V lost 4 bases, J lost 1 base, and 8 bases stayed unmatched. CDR3 length: 17 amino acids. CDR3 nucleotide sequence: TGCAGCGTTGGAGGGACAGGGTCCGCTTCTGGGGCCAACGTCCTGACTTTC. It is translated as CSVGGTGSASGANVLTF.

This clonotype came up many times. V and J are TRBV20-1 and TRBJ1-2; 10 bases align to TRBD1. The V segment lost 1 base and the J segment 6 bases; nucleotides outside the gene matches: 5. The CDR3 length is 14 residues. Germline V gives CDR1 DFQATT, CDR2 SNEGSKA (reference sequence). The CDR3 bases are TGCAGTGCTAGAGGTGACAGGGGGCGGAATGGCTACACCTTC. Protein: CSARGDRGRNGYTF.

The table lists this clonotype with a few counts. Germline is not matched at one junction end, which may reflect a read error. This rearrangement joins TRBV5-4 to TRBJ2-5; maybe TRBD1 (6 bases). CDR1 is SGHNT and CDR2 is YYREEE in the germline V gene (reference sequence). CDR3 size: 14 residues. CDR3 sequence (DNA): TGTGCCAGCAGTACCAGGGACAACCAAGCGACCCAGTACTTC. As protein: CASSTRDNQATQYF.

This clonotype appeared many times. V and J are TRBV28 and TRBJ2-7; 10 bases map to TRBD2. Losses at the gene ends were 3 bases for V and 6 bases for J; bases not matched to a gene: 11. This CDR3 region has 16 residues. Germline V lookup: CDR1 MDHEN, CDR2 SYDVKM. The CDR3 region has the DNA TGTGCCAGCAGTTTCGGCCTTCTAGCGGGAGATTCCGAGCAGTACTTC. Its protein product is CASSFGLLAGDSEQYF.